Listed below are T cell receptor beta chains from one sample, sequenced in a study of T cell repertoires in cytomegalovirus infection. Each CDR3 protein is one row after TCRdb ran MiXCR on the reads. The sample holds 650,000 to 900,000 distinct CDR3 sequences, less than 35% seen once. These receptors have no known antigen. Sequences were derived from cultured CD8+ T cells from PBMCs, sampled from culture after CMV antigen stimulation. These receptors all come from a human donor in good health (CMV status not recorded). Some clones in this sample may be carry-over from other donors' samples. Each CDR3 is given with its conserved first and last residue. A D gene is named only where the DNA matches it firmly. Clone size appears in some rows only: once, few, many, or a class for an expanded clone.

V gene: TRBV9; clone size: few; D gene: NA; J gene: TRBJ1-5; CDR3 DNA: TGTGCCAGCAGCCCACGGGGACAAAGGGATCAGCCCCAGCATTTT; CDR3 protein: CASSPRGQRDQPQHF
V gene: TRBV12-3/TRBV12-4; clone size: NA; D gene: NA; J gene: TRBJ2-2; CDR3 DNA: TGTGCCAGCACCTCTCCGGGACCGCTCACCGGGGAGCTGTTTTTT; CDR3 protein: CASTSPGPLTGELFF
V gene: TRBV4-1; clone size: NA; D gene: NA; J gene: TRBJ2-1; CDR3 DNA: TGCGCCAGCAGCCAGGATGGGTCCGCTTACAATGAGCAGTTCTTC; CDR3 protein: CASSQDGSAYNEQFF
V gene: TRBV10-3; clone size: NA; D gene: NA; J gene: TRBJ1-2; CDR3 DNA: TGTGCCATCAGTGATTCATCCGATATTAACTATGGCTACACCTTC; CDR3 protein: CAISDSSDINYGYTF
V gene: TRBV4-1; clone size: once; D gene: NA; J gene: TRBJ2-1; CDR3 DNA: TGCGCCAGCAGCCACGCGTCGGGTGAGCAGTTCTTC; CDR3 protein: CASSHASGEQFF
V gene: TRBV7-6; clone size: NA; D gene: TRBD2; J gene: TRBJ2-5; CDR3 DNA: TGTGCCAGCCGCCAAATAGCGGGGGGGCCAGAGACCCAGTACTTC; CDR3 protein: CASRQIAGGPETQYF
V gene: TRBV28; clone size: NA; D gene: TRBD1; J gene: TRBJ2-6; CDR3 DNA: TGTGCCAGCAGTTTATCCATCGGGACAGGGAGCTCTGGGGCCAACGTCCTGACTTTC; CDR3 protein: CASSLSIGTGSSGANVLTF
V gene: TRBV27; clone size: NA; D gene: TRBD1; J gene: TRBJ2-4; CDR3 DNA: TGTGCCAGCAGTCCCCGACAGGGCCGAGATGAGTACTTC; CDR3 protein: CASSPRQGRDEYF
V gene: TRBV7-2; clone size: many; D gene: NA; J gene: TRBJ2-1; CDR3 DNA: TGTGCCAGCAGCTTAGCTGGTTGGGACAATGAGCAGTTCTTC; CDR3 protein: CASSLAGWDNEQFF
V gene: TRBV20-1; clone size: NA; D gene: TRBD2; J gene: TRBJ2-7; CDR3 DNA: TGCAGTGCTAGAGCCCCGGGCGTTCCGGGGGGGGAGCAGTACTTC; CDR3 protein: CSARAPGVPGGEQYF
V gene: TRBV29-1; clone size: NA; D gene: NA; J gene: TRBJ2-1; CDR3 DNA: TGCAGCGTCGGTATAGACGGGGCGGGCAATGAGCAGTTCTTC; CDR3 protein: CSVGIDGAGNEQFF
V gene: TRBV7-9; clone size: NA; D gene: TRBD2; J gene: TRBJ2-4; CDR3 DNA: TGTGCCAGCAGCCCCGGCGGGAGCATTCAGTACTTC; CDR3 protein: CASSPGGSIQYF
V gene: TRBV6-2/TRBV6-3; clone size: NA; D gene: TRBD1; J gene: TRBJ2-5; CDR3 DNA: TGTGCCAGCACCCGGACAGGCCAAGAGACCCAGTACTTC; CDR3 protein: CASTRTGQETQYF
V gene: TRBV6-5; clone size: many; D gene: NA; J gene: TRBJ2-3; CDR3 DNA: TGTGCCAGCAATCCAGTTGACGTGGGCACAGATACGCAGTATTTT; CDR3 protein: CASNPVDVGTDTQYF
V gene: TRBV7-6; clone size: NA; D gene: NA; J gene: TRBJ1-2; CDR3 DNA: TGTGCCAGCAGCTTAGGGTTCGGGTCTTGGGGCTACACCTTC; CDR3 protein: CASSLGFGSWGYTF
V gene: TRBV7-2; clone size: few; D gene: NA; J gene: TRBJ2-5; CDR3 DNA: TGTGCCAGTAAGAGAACAGCCCAAGAGACCCAGTACTTC; CDR3 protein: CASKRTAQETQYF
V gene: TRBV27; clone size: many; D gene: TRBD1; J gene: TRBJ1-1; CDR3 DNA: TGTGCCAGCAGCTTATCCCGGACAGGGCGGACTGAAGCTTTCTTT; CDR3 protein: CASSLSRTGRTEAFF
V gene: TRBV2; clone size: few; D gene: TRBD1; J gene: TRBJ2-3; CDR3 DNA: TGTGCCAGCCCGGACAGGGATGGGAGGACAGATACGCAGTATTTT; CDR3 protein: CASPDRDGRTDTQYF
V gene: TRBV6-5; clone size: few; D gene: NA; J gene: TRBJ1-1; CDR3 DNA: TGTGCCAGCAGTTGGTCGGGCAGCCGGTATGAAGCTTTCTTT; CDR3 protein: CASSWSGSRYEAFF
V gene: TRBV28; clone size: NA; D gene: NA; J gene: TRBJ2-3; CDR3 DNA: TGTGCCAGCAGTTTAGAGGACTCGGACACGCAGTATTTT; CDR3 protein: CASSLEDSDTQYF
V gene: TRBV12-3/TRBV12-4; clone size: few; D gene: NA; J gene: TRBJ2-1; CDR3 DNA: TGTGCCAGCAGTTTGCTGGGGCGATTTCTGAATGAGCAGTTCTTC; CDR3 protein: CASSLLGRFLNEQFF
V gene: TRBV5-3; clone size: NA; D gene: TRBD2; J gene: TRBJ2-1; CDR3 DNA: TGTGCCAGCAGGTTAAGCGGGGGCTCCTACAATGAGCAGTTCTTC; CDR3 protein: CASRLSGGSYNEQFF
V gene: TRBV6-6; clone size: many; D gene: NA; J gene: TRBJ2-5; CDR3 DNA: TGTGCCAGCAGTTACTCTAGCGAGACCCAGTACTTC; CDR3 protein: CASSYSSETQYF
V gene: TRBV9; clone size: NA; D gene: NA; J gene: TRBJ2-1; CDR3 DNA: TGTGCCAGCAGCGTAGGTGGACAGAGCTACAATGAGCAGTTCTTC; CDR3 protein: CASSVGGQSYNEQFF
V gene: TRBV15; clone size: NA; D gene: TRBD1; J gene: TRBJ2-1; CDR3 DNA: TGTGCCACCAGCAGACCGACAGGGTTTTACGATGAGCAGTTCTTC; CDR3 protein: CATSRPTGFYDEQFF
V gene: TRBV10-3; clone size: NA; D gene: NA; J gene: TRBJ2-7; CDR3 DNA: TGTGCCATCAGTCAGTCAGAAATCTACGAGCAGTACTTC; CDR3 protein: CAISQSEIYEQYF
V gene: TRBV5-6; clone size: many; D gene: NA; J gene: TRBJ2-6; CDR3 DNA: TGTGCCAGCAGCTTGTATGAAGGTTACTCTGGGGCCAACGTCCTGACTTTC; CDR3 protein: CASSLYEGYSGANVLTF
V gene: TRBV7-2; clone size: few; D gene: NA; J gene: TRBJ1-2; CDR3 DNA: TGTGCCAGCAGCTTAGAAGGTCAATGGGACTATGGCTACACCTTC; CDR3 protein: CASSLEGQWDYGYTF
V gene: TRBV12-3/TRBV12-4; clone size: NA; D gene: NA; J gene: TRBJ1-1; CDR3 DNA: TGTGCCAGCAGTATTCGACCCGGGACAAGGGGGACTGAAGCTTTCTTT; CDR3 protein: CASSIRPGTRGTEAFF
V gene: TRBV20-1; clone size: NA; D gene: TRBD1; J gene: TRBJ2-1; CDR3 DNA: TGCAGTGCTAGAGGACAGGGGCAATACAATGAGCAGTTCTTC; CDR3 protein: CSARGQGQYNEQFF
V gene: TRBV6-1; clone size: NA; D gene: NA; J gene: TRBJ2-2; CDR3 DNA: TGTGCCAGCAGTGACCCCATAAGGATCTCGAACACCGGGGAGCTGTTTTTT; CDR3 protein: CASSDPIRISNTGELFF
V gene: TRBV6-1; clone size: few; D gene: NA; J gene: TRBJ1-5; CDR3 DNA: TGTGCCAGCAGTGAAGCCCTCGGAAGACATCAGCCCCAGCATTTT; CDR3 protein: CASSEALGRHQPQHF
V gene: TRBV27; clone size: NA; D gene: TRBD1; J gene: TRBJ1-5; CDR3 DNA: TGTGCCAGCACCCGACAGGGAGGGAATCAGCCCCAGCATTTT; CDR3 protein: CASTRQGGNQPQHF
V gene: TRBV28; clone size: few; D gene: NA; J gene: TRBJ1-2; CDR3 DNA: TGTGCCAGCAGTTTACGAGGGATTATTAACTATGGCTACACCTTC; CDR3 protein: CASSLRGIINYGYTF
V gene: TRBV9; clone size: NA; D gene: NA; J gene: TRBJ2-2; CDR3 DNA: TGTGCCAGCAGCGGAACCAGGGGGGGCGCGAACACCGGGGAGCTGTTTTTT; CDR3 protein: CASSGTRGGANTGELFF
V gene: TRBV7-6; clone size: many; D gene: TRBD2; J gene: TRBJ2-5; CDR3 DNA: TGTGCCAGCAGCCCAGTATTTACCCCTCGGGCTAGCGGGGGGTCTGGGACCCAGTACTTC; CDR3 protein: CASSPVFTPRASGGSGTQYF
V gene: TRBV2; clone size: NA; D gene: TRBD2; J gene: TRBJ2-5; CDR3 DNA: TGTGCCAGCAGTTTCCTCACCGGGACTAAAGAGACCCAGTACTTC; CDR3 protein: CASSFLTGTKETQYF